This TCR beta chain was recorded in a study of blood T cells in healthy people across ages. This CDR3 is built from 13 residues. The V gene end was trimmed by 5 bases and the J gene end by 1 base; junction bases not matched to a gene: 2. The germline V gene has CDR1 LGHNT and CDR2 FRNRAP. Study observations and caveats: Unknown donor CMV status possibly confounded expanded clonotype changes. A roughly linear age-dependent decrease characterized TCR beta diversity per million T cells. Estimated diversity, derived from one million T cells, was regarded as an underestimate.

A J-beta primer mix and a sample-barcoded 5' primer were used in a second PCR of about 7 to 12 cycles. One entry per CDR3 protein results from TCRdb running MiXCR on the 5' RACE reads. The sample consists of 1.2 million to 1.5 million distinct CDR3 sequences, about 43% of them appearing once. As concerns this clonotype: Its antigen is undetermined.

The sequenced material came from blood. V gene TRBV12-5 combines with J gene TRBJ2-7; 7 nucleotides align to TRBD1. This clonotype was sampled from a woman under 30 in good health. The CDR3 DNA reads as TGTGCTAGTGGTACGGACAGGTCCTACGAGCAGTACTTC. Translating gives CASGTDRSYEQYF.